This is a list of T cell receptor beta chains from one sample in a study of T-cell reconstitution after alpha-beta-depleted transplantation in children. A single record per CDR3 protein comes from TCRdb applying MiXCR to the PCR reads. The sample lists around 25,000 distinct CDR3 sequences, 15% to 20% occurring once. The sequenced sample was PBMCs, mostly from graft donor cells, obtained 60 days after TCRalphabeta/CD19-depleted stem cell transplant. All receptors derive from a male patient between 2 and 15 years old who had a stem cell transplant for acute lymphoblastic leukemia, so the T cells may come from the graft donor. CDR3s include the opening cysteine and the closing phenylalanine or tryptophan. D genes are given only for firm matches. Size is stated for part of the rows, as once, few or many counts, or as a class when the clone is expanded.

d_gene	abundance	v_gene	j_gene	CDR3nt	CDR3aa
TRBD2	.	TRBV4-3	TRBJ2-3	TGCGCCAGCAGCCAAGAAGTCCTTAGCGGGAGACTTGCAGATACGCAGTATTTT	CASSQEVLSGRLADTQYF
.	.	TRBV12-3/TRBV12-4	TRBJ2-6	TGTGCCAGCAGGGCGGGTCCTGGGGCCAACGTCCTGACTTTC	CASRAGPGANVLTF
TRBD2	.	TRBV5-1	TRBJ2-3	TGCGCCAGCTCCCTGCGGGGGGGTGCAGATACGCAGTATTTT	CASSLRGGADTQYF
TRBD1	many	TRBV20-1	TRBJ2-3	TGCAGTGCTAGTTACCGGGACAGGGGGCGAGATACGCAGTATTTT	CSASYRDRGRDTQYF
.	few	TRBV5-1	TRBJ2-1	TGCGCCAGCAGCTTGGAAGGGATTGAGCAGTTCTTC	CASSLEGIEQFF
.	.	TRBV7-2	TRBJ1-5	TGTGCCAGCAGCCCTACCCTCACGGGACAGCCCCAGCATTTT	CASSPTLTGQPQHF
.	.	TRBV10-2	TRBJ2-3	TGCGCCAGCACTTGCCCCAGGAGCACAGATACGCAGTATTTT	CASTCPRSTDTQYF
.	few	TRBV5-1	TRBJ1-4	TGCGCCAGCAGCTGGACAGCCCTTAATGAAAAACTGTTTTTT	CASSWTALNEKLFF
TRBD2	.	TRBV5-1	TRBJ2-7	TGCGCCAGCAGCGGTAGCGGGAGGAGCTCCTACGAGCAGTACTTC	CASSGSGRSSYEQYF
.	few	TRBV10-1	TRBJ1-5	TGCGCCAGCAGTGAACGCAATCAGCCCCAGCATTTT	CASSERNQPQHF
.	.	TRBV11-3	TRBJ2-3	TGTGCCAGCAGCCAAAGGCATACGCAGTATTTT	CASSQRHTQYF
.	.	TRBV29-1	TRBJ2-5	TGCAGCGTTGGTTTGGGGTCGGAGACCCAGTACTTC	CSVGLGSETQYF
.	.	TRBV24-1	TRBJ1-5	TGTGCCACCAGTGATACCCAGGGAGTCGGGAGCAATCAGCCCCAGCATTTT	CATSDTQGVGSNQPQHF
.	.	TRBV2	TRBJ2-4	TGTGCCAGCAGTGAAATAGGGATAGCCAAAAACATTCAGTACTTC	CASSEIGIAKNIQYF
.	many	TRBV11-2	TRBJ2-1	TGTGCCAGCAGCTTAATGATGAGTACGGGTGAGCAGTTCTTC	CASSLMMSTGEQFF
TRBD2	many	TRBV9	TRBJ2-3	TGTGCCAGCAGCGTAGCGAGCGGGGGTATAACAGATACGCAGTATTTT	CASSVASGGITDTQYF
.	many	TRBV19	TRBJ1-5	TGTGCCAGTAGTACTGCAGGAGGGAAAACTCAGCCCCAGCATTTT	CASSTAGGKTQPQHF
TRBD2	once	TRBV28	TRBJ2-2	TGTGCCAGCACCTCCCTAGCGGGAGAGGACACCGGGGAGCTGTTTTTT	CASTSLAGEDTGELFF
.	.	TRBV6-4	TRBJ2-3	TGTGCCAGCAGAGAGTCATCTAATACGCAGTATTTT	CASRESSNTQYF
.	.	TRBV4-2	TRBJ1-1	TGTGCCAGCAGCCCCTCGGGCGGGGTTGGGACTGAAGCTTTCTTT	CASSPSGGVGTEAFF
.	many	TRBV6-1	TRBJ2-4	TGTGCCAGCAGTGTCCGGACTATCGCGAGTGGAAACATTCAGTACTTC	CASSVRTIASGNIQYF
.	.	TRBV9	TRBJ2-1	TGTGCCAGCAGTAAGGGGGGGGCCGATGAGCAGTTCTTC	CASSKGGADEQFF
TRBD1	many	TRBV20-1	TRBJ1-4	TGCAGTGGACAGGGGGCGATCGATGAAAAACTGTTTTTT	CSGQGAIDEKLFF
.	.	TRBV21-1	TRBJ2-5	TGTGCCAGCAGCACCCGGACTAGCGGGGGGGCCGTATTTGAAGAGACCCAGTACTTC	CASSTRTSGGAVFEETQYF
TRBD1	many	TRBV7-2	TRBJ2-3	TGTGCCAGCAGCTCCGACAGGGGGAGCACAGATACGCAGTATTTT	CASSSDRGSTDTQYF
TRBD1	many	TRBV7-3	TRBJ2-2	TGTGCCACCTGCGAGGGGGCCCAGAACACCGGGGAGCTGTTTTTT	CATCEGAQNTGELFF
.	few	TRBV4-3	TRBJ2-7	TGCGCCAGCAGCCAGGGGCGACTGGGCTCCTACGAGCAGTACTTC	CASSQGRLGSYEQYF
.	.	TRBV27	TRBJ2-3	TGTGCCAGCAGGAGGGGAGTGCCGGATACGCAGTATTTT	CASRRGVPDTQYF
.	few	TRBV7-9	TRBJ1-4	TGTGCCAGCACCCTTTCCGGGTTGGGGGAAAAACTGTTTTTT	CASTLSGLGEKLFF
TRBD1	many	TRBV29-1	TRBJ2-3	TGCAGCGTTGGGGACAGGGTAGCAGATACGCAGTATTTT	CSVGDRVADTQYF
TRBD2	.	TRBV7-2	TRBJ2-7	TGTGCCAGCAGCCCCGTTACTAGCGGGAGGGCCTACGAGCAGTACTTC	CASSPVTSGRAYEQYF
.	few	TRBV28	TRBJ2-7	TGTGCCAGCAGTCCGTCCTCCGGGGCCCATAACGAGCAGTACTTC	CASSPSSGAHNEQYF
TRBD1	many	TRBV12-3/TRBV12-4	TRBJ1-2	TGTGCCAGCAGTTTAGTTATAGGACAGGGGGGCTACACCTTC	CASSLVIGQGGYTF
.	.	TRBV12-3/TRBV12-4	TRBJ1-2	TGTGCCAGCAGTTTGGAGGGGCCTTATGGCTACACCTTC	CASSLEGPYGYTF
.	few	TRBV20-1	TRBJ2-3	TGCAGTGCTAGAGACGGGGGATCCACAGATACGCAGTATTTT	CSARDGGSTDTQYF
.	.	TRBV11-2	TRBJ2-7	TGTGCCAGCAGCTTAATGGCAGGTGAGCCCTACGAGCAGTACTTC	CASSLMAGEPYEQYF
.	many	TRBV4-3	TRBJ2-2	TGCGCCAGCAGCCAAGAACCGAACGGGATCAACACCGGGGAGCTGTTTTTT	CASSQEPNGINTGELFF
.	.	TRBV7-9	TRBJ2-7	TGTGCCAGCAGCTTACGCTCTCTGAGCTCCTACGAGCAGTACTTC	CASSLRSLSSYEQYF
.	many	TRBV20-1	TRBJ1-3	TGCAGTGCTAGAGTACAGGGTCAGGCCATATATTTT	CSARVQGQAIYF
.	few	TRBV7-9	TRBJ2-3	TGTGCCAGCAGCCCCCGGGATTTT	CASSPRDF
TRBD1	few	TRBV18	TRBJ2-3	TGTGCCAGCTCACCACTGGGACAGGGCACAGATACGCAGTATTTT	CASSPLGQGTDTQYF
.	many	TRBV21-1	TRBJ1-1	TGTGCCAGCAGCGGATACAGGGGTACTGAAGCTTTCTTT	CASSGYRGTEAFF
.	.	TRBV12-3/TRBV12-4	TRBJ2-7	TGTGCCAGCAGTCCCTTCCCCCACGAGCAGTACTTC	CASSPFPHEQYF
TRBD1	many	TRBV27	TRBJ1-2	TGTGCCAGCAGTAGGGACAGGGGCTATGGCTACACCTTC	CASSRDRGYGYTF
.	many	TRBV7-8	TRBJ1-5	TGTGCCAGCAGCTTACCGATATCATTGTCCGGCTCGAGCAATCAGCCCCAGCATTTT	CASSLPISLSGSSNQPQHF
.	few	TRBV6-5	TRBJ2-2	TGTGCCAGCAGTTATCTTGCCGGGGAGCTGTTTTTT	CASSYLAGELFF